This T cell receptor (beta chain) was identified in a study of T cell responses to AZD1222 COVID-19 vaccine (dated by TCRdb to the early 2020s). Regarding the study in general: A total of 230 or so trial participants underwent TCR sequencing, of whom 207 received two doses of AZD1222 and 26 received two doses of the MenACWY control vaccine. Trial participants were enrolled by age into 18-55, 56-69 and 70-plus year subgroups, with roughly 150, 30 and 60 TCR-sequenced participants respectively.

The CDR3 regions of human TCRbeta chains were analyzed by immunosequencing. Per the source publication's procedure: Repertoire TCRs were matched against a reference library of SARS-CoV-2-specific TCRs generated with the MIRA antigen-specificity platform. Breadth was defined as the fraction of unique TCRs that were SARS-CoV-2-associated. Depth was defined as the fraction of total T cells that were SARS-CoV-2-associated. Each spike-specific TCR was assigned to its reactive spike region and to a CD4 or CD8 class using the MIRA data. Log10-transformed breadth and depth values were compared by one-way ANOVA with Sidak's multiple comparisons tests. TCRdb obtained this table from immuneACCESS and retained in-frame rearrangements with V and J assigned. These tables miss some clones; where compared with another copy, unresolved V genes account for less than half of the shortfall, and the remainder is unexplained. V and J calls and clone size are copied from that table; D and trimming were computed from the DNA. The sample includes 130,000 or so clones, with 80% to 95% observed a single time. The ten largest clones represent 0.85% to 0.95% of the sample.

The time point label on this specimen signifies: baseline before first vaccination. The sample's treatment or condition label, decoded: meningococcal conjugate vaccine given as trial control. The vaccinee samples were drawn from two UK trials, COV001 and COV002, one of which was a single-blind randomized controlled phase 2/3 trial testing AZD1222 (ChAdOx1 nCoV-19) in healthy adults. Trial participant PBMC samples were collected at day 0 and day 28 after the second dose for TCRbeta chain sequencing. Notes on this clone: Its antigen remains undetermined. No base-level quality is on record; no much larger clone is a single base apart.

Overall study results and their limits: Because no day 14 peak-response samples were available, the repertoires could be characterized only after the peak T cell response. After two AZD1222 doses, both the breadth and the depth of spike-specific TCRs were significantly higher than at day 0 and than in MenACWY recipients. Reportedly, almost half of the unique spike-specific TCRs recognized epitopes lying outside the regions that are mutated in the B.1.351 and B.1.1.7 variants. Conclusions about previously exposed vaccinees were limited because only six AZD1222 recipients were SARS-CoV-2 seropositive at baseline. The whole spike protein was spanned by vaccine-associated CD4 TCRs, and dominant responses were seen in regions 160-218 and 743-854. The 56-69-year group was small, and its depth increase did not reach significance, likely because of low power. Participants were mostly white British and included more females than males, and it was suggested by the authors that clonal diversity may have been underestimated.

Spanning cysteine to phenylalanine, the CDR3 consists of 13 amino acids. Left in the record is the CDR3 DNA by itself, 39 bases read in frame from the first base. The germline V gene (reference sequence) yields LNHDA for CDR1 and SQIVND for CDR2. Trimming takes 3 bases from V and 2 bases from J, and the germline ends sit 7 bases apart. This receptor was obtained from an adult in good health. Material: peripheral blood, obtained on day 0 of MenACWY control vaccination. Recombination linked TRBV19 to TRBJ2-5, with the D gene too uncertain to name. The nucleotide sequence is TGTGCCAGTAGTATGACGGATCAAGAGACCCAGTACTTC. It translates to CASSMTDQETQYF.